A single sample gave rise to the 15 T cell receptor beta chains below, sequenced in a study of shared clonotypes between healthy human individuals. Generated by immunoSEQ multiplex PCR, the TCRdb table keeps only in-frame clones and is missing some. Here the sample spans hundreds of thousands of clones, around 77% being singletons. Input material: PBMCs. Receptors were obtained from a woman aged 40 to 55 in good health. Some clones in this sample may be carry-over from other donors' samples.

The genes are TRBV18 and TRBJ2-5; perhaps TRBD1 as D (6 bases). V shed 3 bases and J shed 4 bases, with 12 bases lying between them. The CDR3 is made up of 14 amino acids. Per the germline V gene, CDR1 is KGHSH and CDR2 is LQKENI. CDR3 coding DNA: TGTGCCAGCTCACCCTCAGGGGTCCCAGAGACCCAGTACTTC. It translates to CASSPSGVPETQYF. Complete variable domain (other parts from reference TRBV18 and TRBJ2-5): NAGVMQNPRHLVRRRGQEARLRCSPMKGHSHVYWYRQLPEEGLKFMVYLQKENIIDESGMPKERFSAEFPKEGPSILRIQQVVRGDSAAYFCASSPSGVPETQYFGPGTRLLVL.

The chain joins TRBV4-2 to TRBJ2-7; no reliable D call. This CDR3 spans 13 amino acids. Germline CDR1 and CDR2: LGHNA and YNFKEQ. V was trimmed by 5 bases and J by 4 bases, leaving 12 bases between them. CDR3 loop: CASSYPRTYEQYF. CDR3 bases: TGTGCCAGCAGCTATCCGCGTACTTACGAGCAGTACTTC.

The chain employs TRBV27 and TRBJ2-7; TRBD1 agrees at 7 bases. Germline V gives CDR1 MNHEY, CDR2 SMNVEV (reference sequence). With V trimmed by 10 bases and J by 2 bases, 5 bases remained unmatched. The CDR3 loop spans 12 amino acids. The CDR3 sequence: CANTTGTYEQYF. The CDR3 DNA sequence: TGTGCCAATACGACAGGGACCTACGAGCAGTACTTC.

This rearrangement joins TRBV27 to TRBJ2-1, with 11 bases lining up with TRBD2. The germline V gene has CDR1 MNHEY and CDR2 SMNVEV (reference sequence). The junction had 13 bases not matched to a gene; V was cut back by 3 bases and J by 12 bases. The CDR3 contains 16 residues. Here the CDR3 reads CASSFLGLAGGQGQFF. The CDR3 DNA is TGTGCCAGCAGTTTTTTGGGCCTAGCGGGAGGCCAGGGGCAGTTCTTC.

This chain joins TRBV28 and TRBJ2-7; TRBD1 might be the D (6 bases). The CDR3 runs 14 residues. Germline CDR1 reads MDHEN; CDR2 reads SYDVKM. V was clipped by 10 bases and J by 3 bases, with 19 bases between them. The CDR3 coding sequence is TGTGCCACCCTATCTGGACAGATAAACTACGAGCAGTACTTC. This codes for CATLSGQINYEQYF.

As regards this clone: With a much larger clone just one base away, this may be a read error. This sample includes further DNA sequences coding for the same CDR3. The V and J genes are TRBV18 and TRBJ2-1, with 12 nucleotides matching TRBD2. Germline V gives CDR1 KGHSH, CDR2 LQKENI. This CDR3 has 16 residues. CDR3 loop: CASSLGLAGSYNEQFF. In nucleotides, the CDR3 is TGTGCCAGCTCACTTGGACTAGCGGGGTCCTACAACGAGCAGTTCTTC.

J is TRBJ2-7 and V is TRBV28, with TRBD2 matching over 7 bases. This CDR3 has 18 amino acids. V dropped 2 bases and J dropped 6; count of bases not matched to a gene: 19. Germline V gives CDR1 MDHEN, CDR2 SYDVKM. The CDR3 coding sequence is TGTGCCAGCAGTTTACCTGTCTTGGCGGGAGATACCGGTCGCGAGCAGTACTTC. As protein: CASSLPVLAGDTGREQYF.

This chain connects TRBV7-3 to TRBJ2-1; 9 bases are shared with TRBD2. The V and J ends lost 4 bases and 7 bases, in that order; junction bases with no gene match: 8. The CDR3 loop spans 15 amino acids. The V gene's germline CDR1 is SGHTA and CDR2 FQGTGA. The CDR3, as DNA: TGTGCCAGCAGCTCCATAGCGGGAGTGGGAAATGAGCAGTTCTTC. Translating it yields CASSSIAGVGNEQFF.

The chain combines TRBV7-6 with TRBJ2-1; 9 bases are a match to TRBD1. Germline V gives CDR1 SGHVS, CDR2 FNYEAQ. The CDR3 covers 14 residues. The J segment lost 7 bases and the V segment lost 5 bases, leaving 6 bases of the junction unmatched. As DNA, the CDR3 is TGTGCCAGCAGCAACCGGGACAGGGTAAATGAGCAGTTCTTC. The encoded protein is CASSNRDRVNEQFF.

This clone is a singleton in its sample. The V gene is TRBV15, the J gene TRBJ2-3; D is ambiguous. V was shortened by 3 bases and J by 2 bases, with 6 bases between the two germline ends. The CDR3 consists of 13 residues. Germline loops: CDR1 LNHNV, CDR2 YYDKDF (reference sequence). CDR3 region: CATSRAPTDTQYF. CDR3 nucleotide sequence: TGTGCCACCAGCAGGGCCCCCACAGATACGCAGTATTTT. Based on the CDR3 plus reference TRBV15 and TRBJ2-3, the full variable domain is DAMVIQNPRYQVTQFGKPVTLSCSQTLNHNVMYWYQQKSSQAPKLLFHYYDKDFNNEADTPDNFQSRRPNTSFCFLDIRSPGLGDTAMYLCATSRAPTDTQYFGPGTRLTVL.

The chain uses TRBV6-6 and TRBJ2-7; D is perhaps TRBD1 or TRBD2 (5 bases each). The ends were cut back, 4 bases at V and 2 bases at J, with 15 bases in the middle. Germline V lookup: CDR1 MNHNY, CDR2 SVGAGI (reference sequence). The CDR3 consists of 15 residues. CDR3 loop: CASSFRDAGTYEQYF. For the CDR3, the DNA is TGTGCCAGCAGTTTCCGGGACGCCGGTACCTACGAGCAGTACTTC.

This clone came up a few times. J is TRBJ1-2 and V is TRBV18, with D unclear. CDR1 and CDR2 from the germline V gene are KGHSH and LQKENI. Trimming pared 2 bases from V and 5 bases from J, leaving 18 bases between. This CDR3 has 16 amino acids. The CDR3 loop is CASSPRSESATYGYTF. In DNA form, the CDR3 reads TGTGCCAGCTCACCAAGATCGGAGTCAGCAACTTATGGCTACACCTTC. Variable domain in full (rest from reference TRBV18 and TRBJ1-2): NAGVMQNPRHLVRRRGQEARLRCSPMKGHSHVYWYRQLPEEGLKFMVYLQKENIIDESGMPKERFSAEFPKEGPSILRIQQVVRGDSAAYFCASSPRSESATYGYTFGSGTRLTVV.

In nucleotides, the CDR3 is TGTGCCAGCACCCTTTCCCCCTTTGCCTACGAGCAGTACTTC. This translates into CASTLSPFAYEQYF. V is TRBV7-9 and J is TRBJ2-7; D uncertain. V was trimmed by 7 bases and J by 2 bases, leaving 15 bases between them. This CDR3 has 14 amino acids. Germline CDR1 is SEHNR and CDR2 is FQNEAQ (reference sequence).

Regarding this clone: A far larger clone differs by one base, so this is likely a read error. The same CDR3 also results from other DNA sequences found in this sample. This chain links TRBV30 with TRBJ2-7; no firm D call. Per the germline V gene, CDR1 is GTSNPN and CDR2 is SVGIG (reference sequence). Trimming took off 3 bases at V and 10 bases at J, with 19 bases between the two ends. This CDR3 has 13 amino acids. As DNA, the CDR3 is TGTGCCTGGAGCAACACTTACAAGTCCAAACAGTACTTC. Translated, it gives CAWSNTYKSKQYF.

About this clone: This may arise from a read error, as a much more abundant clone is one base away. The CDR3 reads CAWSGDTNTEAFF. CDR3 nucleotides: TGTGCCTGGAGTGGGGATACGAACACTGAAGCTTTCTTT. V and J are TRBV30 and TRBJ1-1; D not certain. V lost 1 base to trimming and J lost 1 base, with 7 bases between them. Germline V gene data show CDR1 as GTSNPN and CDR2 as SVGIG (reference sequence). This CDR3 is built from 13 residues.